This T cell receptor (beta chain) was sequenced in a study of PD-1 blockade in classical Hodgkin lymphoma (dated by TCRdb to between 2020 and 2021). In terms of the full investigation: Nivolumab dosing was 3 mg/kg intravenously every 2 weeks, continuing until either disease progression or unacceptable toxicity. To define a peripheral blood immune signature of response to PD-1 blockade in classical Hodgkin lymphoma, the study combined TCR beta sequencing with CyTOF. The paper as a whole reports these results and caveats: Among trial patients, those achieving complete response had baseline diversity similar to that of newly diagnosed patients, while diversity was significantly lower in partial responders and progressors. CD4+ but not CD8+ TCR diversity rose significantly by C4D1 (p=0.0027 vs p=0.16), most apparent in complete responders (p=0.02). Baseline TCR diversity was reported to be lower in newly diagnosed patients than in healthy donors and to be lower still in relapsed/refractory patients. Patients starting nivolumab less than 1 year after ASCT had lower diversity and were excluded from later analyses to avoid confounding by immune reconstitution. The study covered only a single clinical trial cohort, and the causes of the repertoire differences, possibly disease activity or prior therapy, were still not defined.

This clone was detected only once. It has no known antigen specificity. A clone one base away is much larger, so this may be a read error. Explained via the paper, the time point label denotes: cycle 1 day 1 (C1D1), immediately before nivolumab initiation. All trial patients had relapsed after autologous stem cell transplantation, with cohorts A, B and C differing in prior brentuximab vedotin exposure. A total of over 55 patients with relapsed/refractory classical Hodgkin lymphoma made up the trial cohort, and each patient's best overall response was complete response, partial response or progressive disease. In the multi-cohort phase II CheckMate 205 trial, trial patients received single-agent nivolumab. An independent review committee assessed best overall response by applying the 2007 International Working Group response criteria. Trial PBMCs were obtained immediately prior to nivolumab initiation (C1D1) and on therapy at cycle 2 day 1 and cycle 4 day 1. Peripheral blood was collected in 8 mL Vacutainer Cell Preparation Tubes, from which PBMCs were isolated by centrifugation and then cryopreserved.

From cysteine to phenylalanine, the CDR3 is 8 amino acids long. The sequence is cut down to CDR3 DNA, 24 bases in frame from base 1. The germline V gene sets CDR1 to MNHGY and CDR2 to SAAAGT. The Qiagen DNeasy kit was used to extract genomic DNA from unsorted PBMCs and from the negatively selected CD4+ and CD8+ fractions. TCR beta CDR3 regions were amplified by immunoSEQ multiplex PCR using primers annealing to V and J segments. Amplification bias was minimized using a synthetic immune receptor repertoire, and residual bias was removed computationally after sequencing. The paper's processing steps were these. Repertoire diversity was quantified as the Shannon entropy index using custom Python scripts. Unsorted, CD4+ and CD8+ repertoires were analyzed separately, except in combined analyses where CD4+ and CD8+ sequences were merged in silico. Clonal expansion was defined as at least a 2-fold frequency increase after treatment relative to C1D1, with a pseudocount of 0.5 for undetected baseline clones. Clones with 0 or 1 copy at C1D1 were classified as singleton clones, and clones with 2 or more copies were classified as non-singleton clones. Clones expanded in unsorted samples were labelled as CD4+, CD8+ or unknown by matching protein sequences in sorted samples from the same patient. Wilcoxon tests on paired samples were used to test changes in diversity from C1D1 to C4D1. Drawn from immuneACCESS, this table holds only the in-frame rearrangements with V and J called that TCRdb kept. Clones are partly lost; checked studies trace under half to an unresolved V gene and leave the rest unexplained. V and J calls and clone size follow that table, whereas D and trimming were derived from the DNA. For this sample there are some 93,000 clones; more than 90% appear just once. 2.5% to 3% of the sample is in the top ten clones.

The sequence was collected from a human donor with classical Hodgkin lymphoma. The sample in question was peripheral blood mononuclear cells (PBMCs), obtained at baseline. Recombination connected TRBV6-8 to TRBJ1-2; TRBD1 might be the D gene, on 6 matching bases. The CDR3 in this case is CAGRDNAF. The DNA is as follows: TGTGCCGGACGGGACAACGCCTTC.